The 15 T cell receptor beta chains presented below share a single source sample, sequenced in a study of cytomegalovirus exposure and HLA in healthy donors (dated by TCRdb to 2016 to 2017). Library prep was done by the immunoSEQ multiplex PCR assay. For the multiplex PCR, a mixture combining 60 forward primers for TCR Vbeta segments and 13 reverse primers for TCR Jbeta segments was used. Imported from immuneACCESS, the table was reduced by TCRdb to in-frame sequences with V and J called. These copies leave out some clones; in studies compared against another copy, an unresolved V gene accounts for under half, and the cause of the remainder is not known. For this sample there are 110,000 to 150,000 clones; roughly 81% appear just once. Around 1.5% of the sample lies in the top ten. The sample was PBMCs. Source of these receptors: a female donor in good health and CMV-seronegative.

The V call is TRBV7-9, the J call TRBJ2-1; D is perhaps TRBD1 (5 bases). Between the trimmed V and J ends, which lost 4 bases and 9 bases, there was a span of 10 bases. CDR1 and CDR2 from the germline V gene are SEHNR and FQNEAQ (reference sequence). CDR3 length: 12 residues. For the CDR3, the DNA is TGTGCCAGCAGCTGGCAGGGTAGTGAGCAGTTCTTC. It specifies CASSWQGSEQFF.

The chain combines TRBV19 with TRBJ1-2; no firm D call. Germline-derived CDR1 and CDR2 are LNHDA and SQIVND (reference sequence). The CDR3 length is 14 residues. V lost 7 bases, J lost 2 bases, and 14 bases lay in between. CDR3 coding DNA: TGTGCCAGTAAACGAGGAGAGGGAAACTATGGCTACACCTTC. This translates into CASKRGEGNYGYTF.

The chain combines TRBV29-1 with TRBJ2-2; D perhaps matches TRBD2 (5 bases). The CDR3 contains 14 residues. Germline-derived CDR1 and CDR2 are SQVTM and ANQGSEA. V was clipped by 3 bases and J by 8 bases, with 16 bases between them. CDR3 region: CSVEVVPRGGELFF. For the CDR3, the DNA is TGCAGCGTTGAGGTCGTCCCGCGAGGGGGGGAGCTGTTTTTT.

The chain employs TRBV19 and TRBJ2-3; 8 bases fit TRBD1. With V trimmed by 3 bases and J by 2 bases, 1 base remained unmatched. CDR3 size: 14 residues. CDR1 is LNHDA and CDR2 is SQIVND in the germline V gene (reference sequence). Here the CDR3 DNA reads TGTGCCAGTAGTATCCAGGGGGCCACAGATACGCAGTATTTT. Translation: CASSIQGATDTQYF.

On this clone: One end of the junction is discordant with germline, which a read error may explain. The chain links TRBV7-9 to TRBJ2-1; D gene ambiguous. Germline CDR1 SEHNR, CDR2 FQNEAQ (reference sequence). This CDR3 is 12 amino acids long. This CDR3 is CSSSFSVNEQFF. CDR3 coding DNA: TGTTCCAGCAGCTTCTCCGTCAATGAGCAGTTCTTC.

The V call is TRBV30, the J call TRBJ2-7; 10 bases match TRBD1. The V gene's germline CDR1 is GTSNPN and CDR2 SVGIG (reference sequence). V gave up 6 bases and J gave up 6 bases; unmatched junction bases: 8. The CDR3 has 13 amino acids. The CDR3 protein is CACPGQGPSEQYF. CDR3 DNA: TGTGCCTGCCCGGGACAGGGGCCTTCCGAGCAGTACTTC.

The table lists this clone with a count of one. The chain couples TRBV13 to TRBJ1-2, with 10 bases matching TRBD1. CDR1 and CDR2 from the germline V gene are PRHDT and FYEKMQ (reference sequence). Germline trimming cut 5 bases from V and 7 bases from J; bases unmatched to any gene: 10. This CDR3 has 15 amino acids. CDR3 in amino acids: CASSPSGTGDPGYTF. The DNA for the CDR3 is TGTGCCAGCAGCCCATCAGGGACAGGGGACCCTGGCTACACCTTC.

This chain connects TRBV4-1 to TRBJ1-3; possible D gene TRBD1, 5 bases. CDR1 and CDR2 from the germline V gene are MGHRA and YSYEKL. This CDR3 has 17 amino acids. V was clipped by 4 bases and J by 2 bases, with 18 bases between them. For the CDR3, the DNA is TGCGCCAGCAGCCCTCAGCCGGAAAGGGGCCCTGGAAACACCATATATTTT. Amino acid sequence: CASSPQPERGPGNTIYF.

V is TRBV11-3 and J is TRBJ2-1, with TRBD2 matching over 9 bases. V lost 5 bases and J lost 9; bases outside the gene matches: 8. The CDR3 is 14 residues long. The germline V gene encodes CDR1 SGHNT and CDR2 YENEEA. CDR3 nucleotide sequence: TGTGCCAGCAGCAGTAGCGGGAGTTTTTTTGAGCAGTTCTTC. This sequence encodes CASSSSGSFFEQFF.

V usage is TRBV5-1 and J usage is TRBJ2-7; 9 bases align to TRBD1. This CDR3 region has 14 residues. Germline V gives CDR1 SGHRS, CDR2 YFSETQ. Trimming took 4 bases from V and 4 from J; bases not matched to a gene: 6. The CDR3 sequence: CASSGDRVPYEQYF. Written as DNA, the CDR3 is TGCGCCAGCAGCGGGGACAGGGTGCCTTACGAGCAGTACTTC.

The genes are TRBV5-4 and TRBJ2-5, with a weak D call TRBD2 (5 bases). V dropped 2 bases and J dropped 4 bases, with 12 bases sitting between them. Per germline, CDR1 SGHNT and CDR2 YYREEE (reference sequence). The CDR3 contains 14 residues. In DNA, the CDR3 is TGTGCCAGCAGCTTTGGGGAGCGCGCAGAGACCCAGTACTTC. Translation gives CASSFGERAETQYF.

This sequence joins TRBV28 and TRBJ2-7; D remains unclear. Deletions cut 4 bases from V and 7 bases from J, with 8 bases between. This CDR3 has 11 residues. Germline-derived CDR1 and CDR2 are MDHEN and SYDVKM. The CDR3 nucleotides are TGTGCCAGCAGTTCCCGGTTGGAGCAGTACTTC. This gives the protein CASSSRLEQYF. The full variable domain, rest sourced from reference TRBV28 and TRBJ2-7, is DVKVTQSSRYLVKRTGEKVFLECVQDMDHENMFWYRQDPGLGLRLIYFSYDVKMKEKGDIPEGYSVSREKKERFSLILESASTNQTSMYLCASSSRLEQYFGPGTRLTVT.

The genes are TRBV6-1 and TRBJ2-7; 10 bases line up with TRBD1. CDR1 is MNHNS and CDR2 is SASEGT in the germline V gene. This CDR3 has 15 residues. The V gene end was trimmed by 5 bases and the J gene end by 5 bases; junction bases not matched to a gene: 9. This CDR3 is CASSLTGTGAHEQYF. CDR3 bases: TGTGCCAGCAGTTTAACCGGGACAGGGGCCCACGAGCAGTACTTC.

In DNA, the CDR3 is TGTGCCAGCACCGGCCAAGAGACCCAGTACTTC. Protein sequence: CASTGQETQYF. The chain recombines TRBV6-1 with TRBJ2-5; no reliable D call. Germline V gene sequence: CDR1 MNHNS, CDR2 SASEGT. The CDR3 spans 11 residues. With 7 bases removed from V and 1 base from J, the gap between germline ends came to 4 bases.

This chain links TRBV10-3 with TRBJ1-4, with D possibly TRBD1 on 5 matching bases. Trimming left V 11 bases short and J 2 bases short, with 15 bases between. This CDR3 is 14 amino acids long. The germline V gene encodes CDR1 ENHRY and CDR2 SYGVKD. DNA for the CDR3: TGTGCCTCCGGGGGAGGTTTGACTAATGAAAAACTGTTTTTT. This gives the protein CASGGGLTNEKLFF.